Sequencing of this T cell receptor (beta chain) was carried out in a study of blood T cell repertoires in COVID-19. Method: immunoSEQ multiplex PCR; TCRdb's copy keeps in-frame clones and lacks some. Here the sample spans about 230,000 clones, approximately 80% being singletons. Germline V CDR1 and CDR2: LNHDA, SQIVND (reference sequence). CDR3 length: 15 amino acids. J lost 5 bases, V lost 0 bases, and 4 bases had no gene match. The sample was peripheral blood. V gene TRBV19 combines with J gene TRBJ1-5, with 7 bases fitting TRBD1. This clonotype was obtained from a woman aged 40 to 49 who had recovered from COVID-19. The CDR3 region has the DNA TGTGCCAGTAGTATAGACAGGGGGAATGATCAGCCCCAGCATTTT. Translated, it gives CASSIDRGNDQPQHF.